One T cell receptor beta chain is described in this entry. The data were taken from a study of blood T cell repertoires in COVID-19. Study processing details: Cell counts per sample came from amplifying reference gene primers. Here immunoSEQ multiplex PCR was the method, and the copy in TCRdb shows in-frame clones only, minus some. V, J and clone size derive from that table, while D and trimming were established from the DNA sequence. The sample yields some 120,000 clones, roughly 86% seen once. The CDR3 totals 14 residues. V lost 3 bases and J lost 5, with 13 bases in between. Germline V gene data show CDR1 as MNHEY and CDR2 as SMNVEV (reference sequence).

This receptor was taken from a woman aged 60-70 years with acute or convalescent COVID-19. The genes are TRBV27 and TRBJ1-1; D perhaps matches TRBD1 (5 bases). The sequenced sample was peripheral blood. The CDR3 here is CASSLGGVRTEAFF. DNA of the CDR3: TGTGCCAGCAGTTTGGGGGGGGTGAGGACTGAAGCTTTCTTT.